The 8 T cell receptor beta chains reported below all come from one sample, sequenced in a study of T-cell memory formation after mild COVID-19. TCRdb analysed the 5' RACE reads with MiXCR anew, one entry per CDR3 protein. The sample shows fewer than 300,000 distinct CDR3 sequences, under 20% of them seen only once. The sample consisted of PBMCs or a T cell subset sorted from them (not recorded which). The receptors come from a man aged 18 to 35 who had mild COVID-19 (a few samples of this study predate the infection). Cell type and time point are not known.

This clonotype has just a few counts. The J gene is TRBJ1-5, the V gene TRBV28; 7 bases agree with TRBD1. CDR1 is MDHEN, CDR2 SYDVKM, per germline. Trimming removed 11 bases from V and 2 bases from J; junction bases left unmatched: 15. The CDR3 consists of 16 residues. CDR3 coding DNA: TGTGCCTCCTCAGCTCCGACAGGGTGGGGCAATCAGCCCCAGCATTTT. Translating gives CASSAPTGWGNQPQHF.

The rearrangement joins TRBV5-1 to TRBJ2-3; 7 positions match TRBD2. Germline V lookup: CDR1 SGHRS, CDR2 YFSETQ. V lost 4 bases and J lost 4; bases outside the gene matches: 6. The CDR3 is 14 residues long. As DNA, the CDR3 is TGCGCCAGCAGCGCCCAACTAGCGTCAGATACGCAGTATTTT. Translated: CASSAQLASDTQYF.

The genes are TRBV2 and TRBJ1-1; maybe TRBD1 (5 bases). V was clipped by 2 bases and J by 9 bases, with 10 bases between them. The CDR3 loop spans 12 amino acids. Looked up from germline, CDR1 is SNHLY and CDR2 is FYNNEI. CDR3 in amino acids: CASSERQYQAFF. The CDR3 nucleotides read TGTGCCAGCAGTGAACGACAGTACCAAGCTTTCTTT.

This clonotype was counted ten times or more. The chain joins TRBV7-3 to TRBJ2-1; the D gene could be TRBD1 or TRBD2 (6 bases each). Germline V gives CDR1 SGHTA, CDR2 FQGTGA. The CDR3 is 12 residues long. V was shortened by 9 bases and J by 6 bases, with 12 bases between the two germline ends. CDR3 sequence reads: CASRGRSNEQFF. The CDR3 DNA is TGTGCCAGTAGGGGGAGGAGCAATGAGCAGTTCTTC.

The rearrangement joins TRBV29-1 to TRBJ1-1; 7 nucleotides line up with TRBD1. Germline values: CDR1 SQVTM, CDR2 ANQGSEA. This CDR3 region has 11 residues. V lost 6 bases to trimming and J lost 11 bases; unmatched junction nucleotides: 9. CDR3 loop: CSVPKGAGAFF. The CDR3 nucleotides read TGCAGCGTGCCAAAGGGGGCAGGGGCTTTCTTT. The full variable domain, completed using reference TRBV29-1 and TRBJ1-1, is SAVISQKPSRDICQRGTSLTIQCQVDSQVTMMFWYRQQPGQSLTLIATANQGSEATYESGFVIDKFPISRPNLTFSTLTVSNMSPEDSSIYLCSVPKGAGAFFGQGTRLTVV.

This chain joins TRBV7-8 and TRBJ2-1; possibly TRBD2 for D (5 bases). Trimming removed 5 bases at V and 0 bases at J, with 14 bases between. This CDR3 region has 16 residues. In germline, CDR1 is SGHVS, CDR2 FQNEAQ. This CDR3 is CASSRVRRSSYNEQFF. The CDR3 DNA follows: TGTGCCAGCAGCCGCGTCAGGAGGAGCTCCTACAATGAGCAGTTCTTC.

This clonotype has only a few counts. The gene calls are TRBV29-1 and TRBJ1-2; D call uncertain. This CDR3 contains 15 residues. Trimming stripped 2 bases from V and 2 bases from J, with 15 bases between. Per the germline V gene, CDR1 is SQVTM and CDR2 is ANQGSEA. This CDR3 reads CSVEPAGRENYGYTF. The CDR3 region has the DNA TGCAGCGTTGAACCCGCGGGCAGAGAGAACTATGGCTACACCTTC.

This clonotype has just one count. The gene calls are TRBV20-1 and TRBJ2-4, with TRBD1 identical over 7 bases. J gave up 5 bases and V 5 bases, and 0 bases lay outside the gene matches. The CDR3 covers 11 residues. The V gene's germline CDR1 is DFQATT and CDR2 SNEGSKA (reference sequence). CDR3 DNA: TGCAGTGCTGGGACAGAAAACATTCAGTACTTC. Translated: CSAGTENIQYF.